The rows below give T cell receptor beta chains drawn from one sample of a study of T cells in Graves' hyperthyroidism and ophthalmopathy. TCRdb re-derived calls from the multiplex PCR reads in MiXCR, one entry per CDR3 protein. The table records hundreds of thousands of distinct CDR3 sequences, around 13% of them present only once. The sequencing sample was made of blood. The receptors come from a woman under 30 with Graves' hyperthyroidism. CDR3s include the opening cysteine and the closing phenylalanine or tryptophan. D genes are given only for firm matches. Rows give clone size only sometimes, using once, few, many, or a class for an expanded clone.

clone size	V gene	D gene	J gene	CDR3 protein	CDR3 DNA
NA	TRBV7-6	TRBD1	TRBJ1-1	CASSFGTGGLNTEAFF	TGTGCCAGCAGCTTCGGGACAGGGGGCCTGAACACTGAAGCTTTCTTT
many	TRBV28	TRBD1	TRBJ2-2	CASRQIQGDGGELFF	TGTGCCAGCCGCCAAATCCAGGGGGATGGTGGGGAGCTGTTTTTT
NA	TRBV3-1	TRBD1	TRBJ1-2	CVSTGQGLGYTF	TGTGTCAGCACGGGACAGGGCCTAGGCTACACCTTC
few	TRBV9	NA	TRBJ2-7	CASSRARHSDEQYF	TGTGCCAGCAGCCGGGCCCGGCATTCGGACGAGCAGTACTTC
NA	TRBV6-6	TRBD1	TRBJ2-7	CASSYSGDSSYEQYF	TGTGCCAGCAGTTACTCGGGGGACAGCTCCTACGAGCAGTACTTC
NA	TRBV5-5	NA	TRBJ1-2	CASSRDGGRYGYTF	TGTGCCAGCAGTCGTGACGGGGGCCGCTATGGCTACACCTTC
few	TRBV10-3	TRBD1	TRBJ2-5	CAISSDRGLQETQYF	TGTGCCATCAGTTCAGACAGGGGGCTGCAAGAGACCCAGTACTTC
few	TRBV12-3/TRBV12-4	TRBD2	TRBJ2-1	CASSLWTSTSYNEQFF	TGTGCCAGCAGTTTATGGACTAGTACGTCCTACAATGAGCAGTTCTTC
few	TRBV7-3	NA	TRBJ2-3	CASSLTFQTTDTQYF	TGTGCCAGCAGCTTAACGTTCCAGACCACAGATACGCAGTATTTT
many	TRBV6-6	TRBD2	TRBJ2-1	CASSYSYLLAGGLNNEQFF	TGTGCCAGCAGTTACTCATACCTCCTAGCGGGAGGGCTGAACAATGAGCAGTTCTTC
NA	TRBV9	TRBD1	TRBJ2-5	CASSVPDRLPETQYF	TGTGCCAGCAGCGTACCGGACAGGCTTCCAGAGACCCAGTACTTC
many	TRBV12-3/TRBV12-4	NA	TRBJ1-5	CASSLGQGESAQHF	TGTGCCAGCAGTTTAGGCCAGGGAGAATCAGCCCAGCATTTT
few	TRBV30	TRBD1	TRBJ1-2	CAWRGRGGDGYTF	TGTGCCTGGAGAGGCAGGGGGGGGGATGGCTACACCTTC
few	TRBV18	NA	TRBJ2-5	CASSPLLGGQETQYF	TGTGCCAGCTCACCACTCTTAGGCGGGCAAGAGACCCAGTACTTC
NA	TRBV20-1	TRBD2	TRBJ2-1	CSALLAGGLGEQFF	TGCAGTGCGTTACTAGCGGGAGGGCTGGGTGAGCAGTTCTTC
many	TRBV5-1	TRBD2	TRBJ2-5	CASNPASGSETQYF	TGCGCCAGCAACCCGGCTAGCGGGAGTGAGACCCAGTACTTC
few	TRBV4-3	TRBD1	TRBJ2-7	CASSATADRVYEQYF	TGCGCCAGCAGCGCCACCGCAGACAGGGTCTACGAGCAGTACTTC
many	TRBV7-9	NA	TRBJ2-3	CASSKGGIWTDTQYF	TGTGCCAGCAGCAAAGGGGGGATTTGGACAGATACGCAGTATTTT
many	TRBV3-1	NA	TRBJ2-3	CASSLGVSQYF	TGTGCCAGCAGCCTGGGAGTCTCGCAGTATTTT
many	TRBV11-2	NA	TRBJ1-6	CASAAGLNSPLHF	TGTGCCAGCGCGGCGGGGCTTAATTCACCCCTCCACTTT
many	TRBV10-3	NA	TRBJ2-1	CAIRDLREQFF	TGTGCCATCAGGGACCTCCGAGAACAGTTCTTC
many	TRBV13	NA	TRBJ1-1	CASSPPTRGRTEAFF	TGTGCCAGCAGCCCACCAACGAGGGGCAGGACTGAAGCTTTCTTT
NA	TRBV28	TRBD1	TRBJ1-2	CAGGTADGYTF	TGTGCCGGCGGGACAGCGGATGGCTACACCTTC
NA	TRBV6-1	NA	TRBJ2-6	CASSITVSGANVLTF	TGTGCCAGCAGCATCACAGTCTCTGGGGCCAACGTCCTGACTTTC
NA	TRBV9	NA	TRBJ1-1	CASTPSGGKMNTEAFF	TGTGCCAGCACCCCTTCGGGGGGGAAAATGAACACTGAAGCTTTCTTT
few	TRBV15	NA	TRBJ2-5	CATSRDLDRMYQETQYF	TGTGCCACCAGCAGAGATCTCGACAGAATGTACCAAGAGACCCAGTACTTC
NA	TRBV19	NA	TRBJ1-1	CASSIKSGIRNTEAFF	TGTGCCAGTAGTATAAAGAGTGGCATTCGGAACACTGAAGCTTTCTTT
few	TRBV4-1	TRBD2	TRBJ2-7	CASSQDQETSGVMEQYF	TGCGCCAGCAGCCAAGATCAAGAGACTAGCGGGGTCATGGAGCAGTACTTC
NA	TRBV28	NA	TRBJ1-5	CASSSAPQGYSNQPQHF	TGTGCCAGCAGTTCCGCACCTCAGGGATATAGCAATCAGCCCCAGCATTTT
few	TRBV10-3	NA	TRBJ2-3	CAVRGRTDTQYF	TGTGCCGTAAGGGGACGGACAGATACGCAGTATTTT
NA	TRBV5-6	NA	TRBJ2-7	CASSFMTSSSYEQYF	TGTGCCAGCAGCTTTATGACGTCGAGCTCCTACGAGCAGTACTTC
many	TRBV27	NA	TRBJ2-4	CASSGQNRDGKNIQYF	TGTGCCAGCAGTGGCCAAAATAGGGATGGCAAAAACATTCAGTACTTC
few	TRBV11-2	TRBD2	TRBJ2-5	CAIPGGGDGTQYF	TGTGCCATCCCCGGGGGGGGGGACGGGACCCAGTACTTC
few	TRBV2	NA	TRBJ1-6	CASTRVLDPGNSPLHF	TGTGCCAGCACCCGGGTTCTGGACCCGGGGAATTCACCCCTCCACTTT
many	TRBV18	TRBD1	TRBJ2-1	CASSRSRGRWDEQFF	TGTGCCAGCTCACGGAGCAGGGGGCGCTGGGATGAGCAGTTCTTC
many	TRBV11-3	TRBD1	TRBJ2-2	CASSSRQGLTGELFF	TGTGCCAGCAGCTCCCGACAGGGGTTAACCGGGGAGCTGTTTTTT
many	TRBV7-9	NA	TRBJ2-7	CASSQINRLYEQYF	TGTGCCAGCAGCCAGATCAACAGGTTATACGAGCAGTACTTC
many	TRBV7-9	NA	TRBJ2-7	CASSLQGSGWEQYF	TGTGCCAGCAGCTTACAGGGGAGTGGCTGGGAGCAGTACTTC
NA	TRBV20-1	TRBD2	TRBJ2-7	CSVGTSGSRVSYNEQYF	TGCAGTGTTGGGACTAGCGGGAGTAGGGTATCCTACAATGAGCAGTACTTC
few	TRBV19	NA	TRBJ2-1	CASSIPDNEQFF	TGTGCCAGTAGTATTCCTGACAATGAGCAGTTCTTC
few	TRBV6-2/TRBV6-3	NA	TRBJ2-7	CASSYSGIGPYEQYF	TGTGCCAGCAGTTACTCCGGGATAGGACCCTACGAGCAGTACTTC
NA	TRBV6-2/TRBV6-3	TRBD2	TRBJ2-3	CASSFRTSGLAGPGDTQYF	TGTGCCAGCAGTTTCCGGACTAGCGGGCTGGCAGGGCCGGGAGATACGCAGTATTTT
NA	TRBV30	NA	TRBJ2-2	CAWSFRRWTGELFF	TGTGCCTGGAGTTTCCGGAGATGGACCGGGGAGCTGTTTTTT
many	TRBV30	NA	TRBJ2-3	CAWSVGARTTDTQYF	TGTGCCTGGAGTGTCGGGGCGCGGACAACAGATACGCAGTATTTT
NA	TRBV18	TRBD1	TRBJ1-1	CASSPTGEDTEAFF	TGTGCCAGCAGTCCGACAGGGGAAGACACTGAAGCTTTCTTT
many	TRBV20-1	NA	TRBJ1-1	CSARVAGNLMNTEAFF	TGCAGTGCTAGAGTAGCAGGGAATCTCATGAACACTGAAGCTTTCTTT
few	TRBV27	NA	TRBJ1-6	CASSFSPWTDPDNSPLHF	TGTGCCAGCAGTTTTTCACCCTGGACGGACCCAGATAATTCACCCCTCCACTTT
NA	TRBV6-6	NA	TRBJ2-1	CASSYVGNEQFF	TGTGCCAGCAGTTACGTCGGTAATGAGCAGTTCTTC
many	TRBV6-1	TRBD2	TRBJ2-5	CASRLAGGGQETQYF	TGTGCCAGCAGGCTAGCGGGCGGGGGCCAAGAGACCCAGTACTTC
few	TRBV10-2	NA	TRBJ1-2	CASSDVRVDYGYTF	TGCGCCAGCAGTGATGTAAGGGTTGACTATGGCTACACCTTC
many	TRBV13	NA	TRBJ2-3	CASSLASSGPPVRNTQYF	TGTGCCAGCAGCTTAGCGTCTTCGGGGCCTCCCGTCAGGAATACGCAGTATTTT
many	TRBV18	TRBD1	TRBJ2-1	CASSPRTGDYNEQFF	TGTGCCAGCTCACCACGGACAGGGGACTACAATGAGCAGTTCTTC
NA	TRBV14	NA	TRBJ2-5	CASSQEPTVQETQYF	TGTGCCAGCAGCCAAGAGCCGACAGTTCAAGAGACCCAGTACTTC
many	TRBV28	TRBD1	TRBJ1-2	CASTSRTDRAGYTF	TGTGCCAGCACCTCTCGGACGGACAGGGCGGGCTACACCTTC
many	TRBV28	NA	TRBJ2-7	CASSFLVQPIHSYEQYF	TGTGCCAGCAGTTTCTTAGTACAGCCCATACACTCCTACGAGCAGTACTTC
many	TRBV7-2	TRBD2	TRBJ2-2	CASTRLAGSNTGELFF	TGTGCCAGCACTCGACTAGCGGGTTCGAACACCGGGGAGCTGTTTTTT
few	TRBV3-1	NA	TRBJ2-7	CASSQSEAYEQYF	TGTGCCAGCAGCCAATCCGAGGCCTACGAGCAGTACTTC
many	TRBV11-2	NA	TRBJ2-1	CASTVSSYNEQFF	TGTGCCTCTACTGTTAGCTCCTACAATGAGCAGTTCTTC
NA	TRBV29-1	TRBD2	TRBJ2-1	CSAAPGLAVNEQFF	TGCAGCGCCGCCCCGGGACTAGCGGTGAATGAGCAGTTCTTC
NA	TRBV28	NA	TRBJ2-2	CASSTFGRPTGELFF	TGTGCCAGCAGTACATTTGGACGGCCCACCGGGGAGCTGTTTTTT